This T cell receptor (beta chain) was profiled in a study of blood T cell repertoires in COVID-19. Study details: Acute and convalescent COVID-19 specimens originated in the United States, Italy and Spain. PBMCs, B-cell-depleted T cells, or T cells provided the cDNA or gDNA that made up the material.

The CDR3 is 13 amino acids. Trimming removed 1 base from V and 3 bases from J, with 7 bases in between. The germline V gene encodes CDR1 SGHKS and CDR2 YYEKEE (reference sequence). As handled by the study authors: Nucleated cell counts were estimated from reference gene primer amplification. The repertoire was sequenced with immunoSEQ multiplex PCR; TCRdb's copy has only in-frame clones and lacks some. The V and J calls and clone size were taken over from that table, and D and trimming were inferred from the DNA. The sample lists 95,000 to 100,000 clones, 75% to 90% occurring once. The sample comprised peripheral blood. The receptor's source is a woman in her 70s with active or convalescent COVID-19. The V gene is TRBV5-5, the J gene TRBJ1-2; D may be TRBD1 (5 bases). CDR3 in DNA: TGTGCCAGCAGCTTGACAGGAGACTATGGCTACACCTTC. It encodes CASSLTGDYGYTF.